The T cell receptor beta chain under discussion was sequenced for a study of T cell responses to AZD1222 COVID-19 vaccine. Background on the study: It was second doses at about 4 or about 12 weeks that were pooled.

This clone was counted a few times. The antigen is undetermined. TCRdb keeps only in-frame clones here, not all; method: immunoSEQ multiplex PCR. Here the sample spans 100,000 to 150,000 clones, approximately 85% being singletons. V shed 6 bases, J shed 0 bases, and the junction held 3 bases outside the gene matches. Germline CDR1 reads MGHDK; CDR2 reads SYGVNS. This CDR3 has 15 residues. Study conclusions and caveats: Increases in Spike-specific TCR breadth and depth were seen after two AZD1222 doses. Just a handful of AZD1222 recipients were seropositive at baseline.

The source of this sequence is an adult in good health. This sample comprised peripheral blood, obtained on day 0 of AZD1222 vaccination. This chain connects TRBV25-1 to TRBJ1-3; 9 nucleotides line up with TRBD1. The CDR3 reads CASRGQGSSGNTIYF. In nucleotides, the CDR3 is TGTGCCAGCAGGGGACAGGGAAGCTCTGGAAACACCATATATTTT. The full variable domain, with the rest looked up from reference TRBV25-1 and TRBJ1-3, is EADIYQTPRYLVIGTGKKITLECSQTMGHDKMYWYQQDPGMELHLIHYSYGVNSTEKGDLSSESTVSRIRTEHFPLTLESARPSHTSQYLCASRGQGSSGNTIYFGEGSWLTVV.